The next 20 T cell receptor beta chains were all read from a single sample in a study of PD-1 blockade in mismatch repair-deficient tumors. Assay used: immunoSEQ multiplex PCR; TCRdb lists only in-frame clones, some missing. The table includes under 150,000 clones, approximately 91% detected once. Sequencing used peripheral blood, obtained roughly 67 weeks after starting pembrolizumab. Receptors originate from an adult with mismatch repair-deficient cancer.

CDR3 residues: CAWSPTGTYEQYF. CDR3 nucleotide sequence: TGTGCCTGGAGTCCTACAGGGACGTACGAGCAGTACTTC. The rearrangement links TRBV30 to TRBJ2-7, with D possibly TRBD1 on 6 matching bases. The V end lost 2 bases, the J end lost 4 bases, and 12 bases lay between the germline ends. This CDR3 has 13 residues. The germline V gene encodes CDR1 GTSNPN and CDR2 SVGIG (reference sequence).

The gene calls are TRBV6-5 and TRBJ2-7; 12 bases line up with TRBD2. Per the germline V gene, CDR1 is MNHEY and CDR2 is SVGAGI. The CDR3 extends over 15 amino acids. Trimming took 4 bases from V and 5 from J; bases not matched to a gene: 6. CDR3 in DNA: TGTGCCAGCAGTTTTAGACTAGCGGGAGTTGACGAGCAGTACTTC. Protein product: CASSFRLAGVDEQYF.

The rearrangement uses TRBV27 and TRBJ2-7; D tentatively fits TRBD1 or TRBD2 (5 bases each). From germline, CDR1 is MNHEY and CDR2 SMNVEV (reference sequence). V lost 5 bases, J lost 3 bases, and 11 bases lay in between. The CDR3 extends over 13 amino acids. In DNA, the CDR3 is TGTGCCAGCAGTCTCCGGGACGGCTACGAGCAGTACTTC. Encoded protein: CASSLRDGYEQYF.

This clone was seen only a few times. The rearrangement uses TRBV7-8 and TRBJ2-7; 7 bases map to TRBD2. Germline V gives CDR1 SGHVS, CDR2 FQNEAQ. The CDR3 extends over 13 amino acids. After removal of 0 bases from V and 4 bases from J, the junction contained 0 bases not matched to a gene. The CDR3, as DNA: TGTGCCAGCAGCTTAGCGCGGGGGTACGAGCAGTACTTC. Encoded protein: CASSLARGYEQYF.

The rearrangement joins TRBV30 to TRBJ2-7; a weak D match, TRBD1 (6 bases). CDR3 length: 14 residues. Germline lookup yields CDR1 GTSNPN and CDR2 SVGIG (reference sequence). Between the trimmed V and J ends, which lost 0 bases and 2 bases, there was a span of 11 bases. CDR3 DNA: TGTGCCTGGAGTGTGGCAGGGGAGACCTACGAGCAGTACTTC. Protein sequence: CAWSVAGETYEQYF.

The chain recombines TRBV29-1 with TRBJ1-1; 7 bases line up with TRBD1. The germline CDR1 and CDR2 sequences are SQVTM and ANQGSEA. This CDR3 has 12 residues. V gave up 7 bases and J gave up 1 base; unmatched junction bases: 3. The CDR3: CSARQGNTEAFF. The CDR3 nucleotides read TGCAGCGCCCGACAGGGGAACACTGAAGCTTTCTTT.

The CDR3 DNA sequence: TGTGCCAGTAGTATAGGCGGGAGGGCCAAAGAGACCCAGTACTTC. Translation gives CASSIGGRAKETQYF. The rearrangement uses TRBV19 and TRBJ2-5; 9 bases are shared with TRBD2. Per germline, CDR1 LNHDA and CDR2 SQIVND (reference sequence). J gave up 3 bases and V 1 base, and 3 bases lay outside the gene matches. The CDR3 length is 15 residues. Looking up the rest from reference TRBV19 and TRBJ2-5 gives the full variable domain: DGGITQSPKYLFRKEGQNVTLSCEQNLNHDAMYWYRQDPGQGLRLIYYSQIVNDFQKGDIAEGYSVSREKKESFPLTVTSAQKNPTAFYLCASSIGGRAKETQYFGPGTRLLVL.

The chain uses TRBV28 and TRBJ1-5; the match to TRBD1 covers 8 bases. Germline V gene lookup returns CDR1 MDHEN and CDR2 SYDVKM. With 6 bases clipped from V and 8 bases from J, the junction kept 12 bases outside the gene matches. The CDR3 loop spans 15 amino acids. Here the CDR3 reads CASSYWGDRNKPQHF. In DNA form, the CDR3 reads TGTGCCAGCAGCTATTGGGGGGACAGGAACAAGCCCCAGCATTTT.

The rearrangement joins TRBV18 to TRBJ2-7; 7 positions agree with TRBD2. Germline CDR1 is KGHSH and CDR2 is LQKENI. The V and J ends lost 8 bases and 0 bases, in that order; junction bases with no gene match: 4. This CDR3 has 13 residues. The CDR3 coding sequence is TGTGCCAGCGTCCCTAGCGGCTCCTACGAGCAGTACTTC. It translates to CASVPSGSYEQYF.

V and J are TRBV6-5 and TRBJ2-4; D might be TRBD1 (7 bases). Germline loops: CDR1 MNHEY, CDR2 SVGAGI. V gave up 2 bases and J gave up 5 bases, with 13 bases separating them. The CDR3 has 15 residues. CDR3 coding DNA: TGTGCCAGCAGTTACGGCAGGGGGGTCGAAAACATTCAGTACTTC. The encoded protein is CASSYGRGVENIQYF.

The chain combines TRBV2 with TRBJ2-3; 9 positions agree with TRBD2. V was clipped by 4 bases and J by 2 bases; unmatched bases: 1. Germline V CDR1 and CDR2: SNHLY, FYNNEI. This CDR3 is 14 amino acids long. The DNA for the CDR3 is TGTGCCAGCAGTGGACTAGCGGTCACAGATACGCAGTATTTT. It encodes CASSGLAVTDTQYF.

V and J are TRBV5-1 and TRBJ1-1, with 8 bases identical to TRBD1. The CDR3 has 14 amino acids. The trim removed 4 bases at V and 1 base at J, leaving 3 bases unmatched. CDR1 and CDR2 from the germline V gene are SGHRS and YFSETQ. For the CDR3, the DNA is TGCGCCAGCAGCAAGGGACAGGAGAACACTGAAGCTTTCTTT. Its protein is CASSKGQENTEAFF.

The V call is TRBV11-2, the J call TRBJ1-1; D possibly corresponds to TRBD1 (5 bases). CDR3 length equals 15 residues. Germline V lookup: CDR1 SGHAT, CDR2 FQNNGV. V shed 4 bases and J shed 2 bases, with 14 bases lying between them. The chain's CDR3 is CASSSKMGPNTEAFF. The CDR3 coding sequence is TGTGCCAGCAGCTCTAAAATGGGGCCTAACACTGAAGCTTTCTTT.

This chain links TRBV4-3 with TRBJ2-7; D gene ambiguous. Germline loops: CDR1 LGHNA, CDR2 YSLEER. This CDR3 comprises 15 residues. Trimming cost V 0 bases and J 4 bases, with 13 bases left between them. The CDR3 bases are TGCGCCAGCAGCCAAGATACCCGGACGCTTTACGAGCAGTACTTC. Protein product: CASSQDTRTLYEQYF.

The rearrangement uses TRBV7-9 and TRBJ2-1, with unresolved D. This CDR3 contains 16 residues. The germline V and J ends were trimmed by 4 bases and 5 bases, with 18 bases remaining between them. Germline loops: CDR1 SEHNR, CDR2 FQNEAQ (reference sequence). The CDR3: CASSSPWNILNNEQFF. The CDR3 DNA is TGTGCCAGCAGCTCCCCTTGGAATATATTGAACAATGAGCAGTTCTTC.

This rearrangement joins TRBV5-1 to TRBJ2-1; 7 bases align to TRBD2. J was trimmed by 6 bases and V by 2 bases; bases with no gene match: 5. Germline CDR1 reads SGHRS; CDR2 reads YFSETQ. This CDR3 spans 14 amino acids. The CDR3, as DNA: TGCGCCAGCAGCTTTCGGGTAGCGGGCAATGAGCAGTTCTTC. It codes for CASSFRVAGNEQFF.

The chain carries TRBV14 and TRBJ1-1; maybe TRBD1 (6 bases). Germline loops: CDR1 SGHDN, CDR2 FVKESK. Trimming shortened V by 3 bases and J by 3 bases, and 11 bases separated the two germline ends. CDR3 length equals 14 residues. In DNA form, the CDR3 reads TGTGCCAGCAGCCAGGCAAGGGGGTACACTGAAGCTTTCTTT. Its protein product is CASSQARGYTEAFF.

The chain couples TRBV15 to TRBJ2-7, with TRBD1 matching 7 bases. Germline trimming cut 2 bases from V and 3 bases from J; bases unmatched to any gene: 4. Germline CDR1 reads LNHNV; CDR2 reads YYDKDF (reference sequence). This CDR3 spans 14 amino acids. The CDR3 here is CATSRKGQLYEQYF. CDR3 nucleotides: TGTGCCACCAGCAGAAAGGGACAGCTCTACGAGCAGTACTTC.

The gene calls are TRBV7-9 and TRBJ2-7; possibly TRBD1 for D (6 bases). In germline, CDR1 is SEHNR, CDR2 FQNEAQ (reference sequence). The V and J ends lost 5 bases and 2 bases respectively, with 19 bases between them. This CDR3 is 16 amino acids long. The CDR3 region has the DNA TGTGCCAGCAGCCCTAAAAAAAAGGGGACACCCTACGAGCAGTACTTC. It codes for CASSPKKKGTPYEQYF.

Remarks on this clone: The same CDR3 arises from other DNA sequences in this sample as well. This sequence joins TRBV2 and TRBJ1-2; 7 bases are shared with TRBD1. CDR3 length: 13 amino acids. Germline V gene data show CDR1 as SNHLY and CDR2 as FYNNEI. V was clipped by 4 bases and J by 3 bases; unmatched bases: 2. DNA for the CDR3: TGTGCCAGCAGTGCCGACAGGGACTATGGCTACACCTTC. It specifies CASSADRDYGYTF.